This T cell receptor beta chain originates from a study of blood T cell repertoires in COVID-19. Study context: Samples came from the United States, Italy and Spain, spanning acute and convalescent COVID-19.

V shed 4 bases and J shed 4 bases, with 13 bases lying between them. The CDR3 extends over 14 amino acids. The germline CDR1 and CDR2 sequences are MNHEY and SMNVEV (reference sequence). Authors' data handling: Reference gene primer amplification gave nucleated cell count estimates. The method was immunoSEQ multiplex PCR; TCRdb's version includes in-frame clones alone and lacks a portion of them. Clone size and the V and J calls come from that table; the DNA yielded D and trimming. This sample has approximately 170,000 clones, with about 91% found just once. Either two negative PCRs, clearance, or symptom resolution qualified Cohort 3 donors as recovered.

The clonotype originates from a woman aged 18-29 years who had recovered from COVID-19. The sequencing sample was made of PBMCs or T cells enriched from blood (not recorded which). V and J are TRBV27 and TRBJ1-1, with no clear D. CDR3 bases: TGTGCCAGCAGTTACAGATTAAGTATCACTGAAGCTTTCTTT. Its protein is CASSYRLSITEAFF.